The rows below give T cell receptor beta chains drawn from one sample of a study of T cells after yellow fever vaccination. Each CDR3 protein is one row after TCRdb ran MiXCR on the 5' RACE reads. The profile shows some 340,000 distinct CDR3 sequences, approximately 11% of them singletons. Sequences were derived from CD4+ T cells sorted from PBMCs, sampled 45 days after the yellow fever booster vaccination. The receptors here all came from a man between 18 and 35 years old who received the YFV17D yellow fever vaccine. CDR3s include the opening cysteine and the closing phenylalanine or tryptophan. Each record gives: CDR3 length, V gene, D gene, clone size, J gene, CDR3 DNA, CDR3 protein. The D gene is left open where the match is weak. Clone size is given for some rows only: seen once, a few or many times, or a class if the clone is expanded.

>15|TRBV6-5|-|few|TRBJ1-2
TGTGCCAGCAGTTACGAGGGGGGCCCCGGGTATGGCTACACCTTC
CASSYEGGPGYGYTF
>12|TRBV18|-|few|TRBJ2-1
TGTGCCAGCTCACCCTCGTCCCGTGAGCAGTTCTTC
CASSPSSREQFF
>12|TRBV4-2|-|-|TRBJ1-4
TGTGCCAGCTGCCAGGGAGGTGAAAAACTGTTTTTT
CASCQGGEKLFF
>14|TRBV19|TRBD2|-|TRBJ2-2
TGTGCCAGTAGGCGGGGGGCGAGCACCGGGGAGCTGTTTTTT
CASRRGASTGELFF
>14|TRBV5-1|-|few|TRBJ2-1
TGCGCCAGCAGCTTGGAGGGTCGGCACAATGAGCAGTTCTTC
CASSLEGRHNEQFF
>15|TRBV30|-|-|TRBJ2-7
TGTACCTGGAGTGAGCCTTGGGAGTACAGAGTCGAGCAGTACTTC
CTWSEPWEYRVEQYF
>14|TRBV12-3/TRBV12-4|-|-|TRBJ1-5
TGTGCCAGCAGTTTGACCGGTGGGTATCAGCCCCAGCATTTT
CASSLTGGYQPQHF
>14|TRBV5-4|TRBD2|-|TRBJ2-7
TGTGCCAGCAGCTTTGGGACTAGCGGGTACGAGCAGTACTTC
CASSFGTSGYEQYF
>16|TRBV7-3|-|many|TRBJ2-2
TGTGCCAGCAGCTTTGGGGGCCCGGGGAACACCGGGGAGCTGTTTTTT
CASSFGGPGNTGELFF
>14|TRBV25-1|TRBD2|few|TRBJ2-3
TGTGCCAGCAGTGTGAGCGGGGGGGCAAGGACGCAGTATTTT
CASSVSGGARTQYF
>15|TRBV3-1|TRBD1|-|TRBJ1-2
TGTGCCAGCAGCCAAGTTGACAGGGGGCTTTATGGCTACACCTTC
CASSQVDRGLYGYTF
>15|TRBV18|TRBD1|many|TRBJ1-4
TGTGCCAGCTCATCTACAGGGGCTTTTAATGAAAAACTGTTTTTT
CASSSTGAFNEKLFF
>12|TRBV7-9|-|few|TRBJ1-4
TGTGCCAGCAGCGATCCTAATGAAAAACTGTTTTTT
CASSDPNEKLFF
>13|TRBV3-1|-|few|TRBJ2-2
TGTGCCAGCAGCCGTCTAAACACCGGGGAGCTGTTTTTT
CASSRLNTGELFF
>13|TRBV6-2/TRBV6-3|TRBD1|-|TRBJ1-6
TGTGCCAGCAGGATGGGACAGAATTCACCCCTCCACTTT
CASRMGQNSPLHF
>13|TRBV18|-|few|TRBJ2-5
TGTGCCAGCTCACCAACAACCACGGAGACCCAGTACTTC
CASSPTTTETQYF
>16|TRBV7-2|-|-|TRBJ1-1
TGTGCCAGCAGCTTAGAGTGGAGCGGGGTCGGGGGATCGACTTTCTTT
CASSLEWSGVGGSTFF
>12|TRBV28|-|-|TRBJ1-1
TGTGCCAGCAGCTCCGGGGGCGCTGAAGCTTTCTTT
CASSSGGAEAFF
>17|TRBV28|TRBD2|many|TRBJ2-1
TGTGCCAGCAGGCGGATGAGCGGGGGGCGCTCCTACAATGAGCAGTTCTTC
CASRRMSGGRSYNEQFF
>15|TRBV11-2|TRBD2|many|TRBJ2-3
TGTGCCAGCAGCCTCTCGGGACTAGATTCAGATACGCAGTATTTT
CASSLSGLDSDTQYF
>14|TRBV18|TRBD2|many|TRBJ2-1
TGTGCCAGCTCACCACCCGCTAGCGGAGGGGAGCAGTTCTTC
CASSPPASGGEQFF
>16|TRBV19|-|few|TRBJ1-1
TGTGCCAGTACCTCCCCGGGTGGCGGAAGTTACACTGAAGCTTTCTTT
CASTSPGGGSYTEAFF
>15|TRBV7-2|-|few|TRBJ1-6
TGTGCCAGCAGCTTAGTTAAGGGGACGCGTACACCCCTCCACTTT
CASSLVKGTRTPLHF
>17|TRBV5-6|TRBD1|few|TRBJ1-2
TGTGCCAGCAGCTCTCTTAACCGACAGGGAGGGAACTATGGCTACACCTTC
CASSSLNRQGGNYGYTF
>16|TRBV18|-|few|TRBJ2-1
TGTGCCAGCTCCCACTCCGAAGGGGTCACCTACAATGAGCAGTTCTTC
CASSHSEGVTYNEQFF
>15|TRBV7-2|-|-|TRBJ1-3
TGTGCCAGCAGCTTCGGGGGACATGCTGGAAACACCATATATTTT
CASSFGGHAGNTIYF
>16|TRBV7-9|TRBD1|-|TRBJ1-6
TGTGCCAGCAGCTCCCCGTGGGGACAGGGGTTTTCACCCCTCCACTTT
CASSSPWGQGFSPLHF
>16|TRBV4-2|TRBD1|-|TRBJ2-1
TGTGCCAGCAGCCAAGATCAATACAGGGGGAGGAATGAGCAGTTCTTC
CASSQDQYRGRNEQFF
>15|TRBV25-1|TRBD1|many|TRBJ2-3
TGTGCCAGCAGTGAATTCGCAGGGGGCGCAGATACGCAGTATTTT
CASSEFAGGADTQYF
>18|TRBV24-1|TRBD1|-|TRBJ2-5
TGTGCCACCAGTGATTTGCCGTCGCGACAGGGGCGACAAGAGACCCAGTACTTC
CATSDLPSRQGRQETQYF
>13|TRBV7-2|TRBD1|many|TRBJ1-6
TGTGCCAGCAGACCAGGGGGGCATTCACCCCTCCACTTT
CASRPGGHSPLHF
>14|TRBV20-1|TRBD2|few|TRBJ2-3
TGCAGTGCCCCGACTAGCGGGGTCACAGATACGCAGTATTTT
CSAPTSGVTDTQYF
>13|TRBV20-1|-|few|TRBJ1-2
TGCAGTGCTAGAGCGGACAGTCGGGATGGCTACACCTTC
CSARADSRDGYTF
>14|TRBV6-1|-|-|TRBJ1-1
TGTGCCAGCTTTTGGGGTTTAGGCGGAACTGAAGCTTTCTTT
CASFWGLGGTEAFF
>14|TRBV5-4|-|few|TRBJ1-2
TGTGCCAGCAGCCCGGGACTGTTGAACTATGGCTACACCTTC
CASSPGLLNYGYTF
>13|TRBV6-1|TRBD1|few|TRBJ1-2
TGTGCCAGCAGTGACTCAGGGGGCTATGGCTACACCTTC
CASSDSGGYGYTF
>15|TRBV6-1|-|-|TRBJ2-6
TGTGCCAGCAGTAACGGGGAGTCTGGGGCCAACGTCCTGACTTTC
CASSNGESGANVLTF
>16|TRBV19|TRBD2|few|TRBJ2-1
TGTGCCAGTGGTTCGAGGCTAGCGGGGATCTACAATGAGCAGTTCTTC
CASGSRLAGIYNEQFF
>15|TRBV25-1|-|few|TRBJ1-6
TGTGCCAGCAGTCCGCATTCAGGGGATAATTCACCCCTCCACTTT
CASSPHSGDNSPLHF
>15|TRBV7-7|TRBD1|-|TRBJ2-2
TGTGCCAGCAGCTTAGTGGACAGGGGCACCGGGGAGCTGTTTTTT
CASSLVDRGTGELFF
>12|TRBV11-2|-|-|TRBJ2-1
TGTGCCAGCAGCTTTGAGAAGGGTGAGCAGTTCTTC
CASSFEKGEQFF
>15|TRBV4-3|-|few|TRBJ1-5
TGCGCCAGCAGCCAAGATGACGGGCGCAATCAGCCCCAGCATTTT
CASSQDDGRNQPQHF
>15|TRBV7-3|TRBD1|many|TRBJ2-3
TGTGCCAGCAGCTTTAGACAGGGGCCCACAGATACGCAGTATTTT
CASSFRQGPTDTQYF
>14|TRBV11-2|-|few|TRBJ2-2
TGTGCCAGCAGCTTAGATGGGGCGGTCGGGGAGCTGTTTTTT
CASSLDGAVGELFF
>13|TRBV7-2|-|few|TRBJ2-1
TGTGCCAGCAGCTTAAGGGGGACCAATGAGCAGTTCTTC
CASSLRGTNEQFF
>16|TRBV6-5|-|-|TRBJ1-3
TGTGCCAGCAGTCGACGGACGGATATGGGGGGAAACACCATATATTTT
CASSRRTDMGGNTIYF
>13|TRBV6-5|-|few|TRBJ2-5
TGTGCCAGCAGTGTTCGATCGGCAGAGACCCAGTACTTC
CASSVRSAETQYF
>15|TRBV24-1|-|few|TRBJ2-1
TGTGCCACCAGTGTCTTGGGCGCGGAGGGAACTCAGCAGTTCTTC
CATSVLGAEGTQQFF
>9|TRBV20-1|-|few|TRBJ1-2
TGCAGTGCTCACGATGGCTACACCTTC
CSAHDGYTF
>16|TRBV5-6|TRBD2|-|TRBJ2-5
TGTGCCAGCAGCTGGGGACTAGCGGGGGGGTCACAGACCCAGTACTTC
CASSWGLAGGSQTQYF